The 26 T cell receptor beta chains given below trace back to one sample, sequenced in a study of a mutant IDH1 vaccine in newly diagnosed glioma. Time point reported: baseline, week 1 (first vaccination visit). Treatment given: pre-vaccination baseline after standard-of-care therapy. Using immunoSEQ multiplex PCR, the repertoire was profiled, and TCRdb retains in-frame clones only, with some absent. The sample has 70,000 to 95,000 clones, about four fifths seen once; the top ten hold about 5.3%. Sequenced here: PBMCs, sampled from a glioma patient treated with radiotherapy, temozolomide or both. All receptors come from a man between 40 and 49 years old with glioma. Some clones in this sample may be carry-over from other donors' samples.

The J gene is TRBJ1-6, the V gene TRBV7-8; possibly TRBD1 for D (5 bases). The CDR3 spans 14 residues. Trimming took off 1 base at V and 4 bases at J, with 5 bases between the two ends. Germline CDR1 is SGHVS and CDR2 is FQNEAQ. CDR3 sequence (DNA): TGTGCCAGCAGCTTAGGGGGGTATAATTCACCCCTCCACTTT. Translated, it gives CASSLGGYNSPLHF.

The CDR3 DNA reads as TGCAGCGTCGGAAGGTCCAGGGCCCCATCCGAGCAGTACTTC. Residues: CSVGRSRAPSEQYF. V usage is TRBV29-1 and J usage is TRBJ2-7, with a tentative D call TRBD1 (5 bases). V shed 6 bases and J shed 6 bases, with 21 bases lying between them. The CDR3 covers 14 residues. Per the germline V gene, CDR1 is SQVTM and CDR2 is ANQGSEA.

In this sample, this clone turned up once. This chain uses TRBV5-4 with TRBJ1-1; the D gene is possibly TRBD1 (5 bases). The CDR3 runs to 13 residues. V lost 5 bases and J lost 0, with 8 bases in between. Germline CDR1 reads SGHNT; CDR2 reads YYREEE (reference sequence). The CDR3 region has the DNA TGTGCCAGCAGTCCAGGGTTGAACACTGAAGCTTTCTTT. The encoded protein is CASSPGLNTEAFF.

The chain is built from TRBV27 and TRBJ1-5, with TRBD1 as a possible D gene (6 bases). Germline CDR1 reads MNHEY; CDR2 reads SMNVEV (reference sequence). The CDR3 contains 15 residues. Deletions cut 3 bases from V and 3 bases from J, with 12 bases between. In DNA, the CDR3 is TGTGCCAGCAGTTTCGCAGGGGCGTTCAATCAGCCCCAGCATTTT. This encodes CASSFAGAFNQPQHF.

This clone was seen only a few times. This CDR3 is CASSRTGEANSPLHF. The CDR3 nucleotides are TGTGCCAGCAGCCGGACAGGGGAAGCTAATTCACCCCTCCACTTT. The V and J genes are TRBV6-5 and TRBJ1-6; TRBD1 agrees at 9 bases. V dropped 6 bases and J dropped 6; count of bases not matched to a gene: 6. Germline CDR1 MNHEY, CDR2 SVGAGI. The CDR3 spans 15 residues.

CDR3: CASSTPSLGNEQFF. The CDR3 DNA follows: TGCGCCAGCAGCACCCCCTCCTTGGGGAATGAGCAGTTCTTC. The chain uses TRBV4-1 and TRBJ2-1; D is undetermined. Trimming took off 5 bases at V and 7 bases at J, with 15 bases between the two ends. The germline gives CDR1 MGHRA, CDR2 YSYEKL. The CDR3 loop spans 14 amino acids.

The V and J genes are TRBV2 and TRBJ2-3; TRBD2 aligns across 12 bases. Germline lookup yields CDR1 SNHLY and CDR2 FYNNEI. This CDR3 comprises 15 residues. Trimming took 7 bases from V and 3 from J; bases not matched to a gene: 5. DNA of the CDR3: TGTGCCAGCACCCGGGGGACTAGCGGGACAGATACGCAGTATTTT. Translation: CASTRGTSGTDTQYF.

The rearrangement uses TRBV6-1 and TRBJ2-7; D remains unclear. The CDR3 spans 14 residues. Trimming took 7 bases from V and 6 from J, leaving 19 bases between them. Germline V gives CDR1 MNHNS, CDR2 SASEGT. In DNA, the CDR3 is TGTGCCAGCACCTTACACCGGGCTAGTGGCGAGCAGTACTTC. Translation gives CASTLHRASGEQYF.

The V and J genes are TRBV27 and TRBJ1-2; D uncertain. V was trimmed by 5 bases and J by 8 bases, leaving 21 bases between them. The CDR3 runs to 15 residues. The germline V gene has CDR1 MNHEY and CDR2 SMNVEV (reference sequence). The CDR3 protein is CASSLLPGHYLGYTF. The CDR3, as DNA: TGTGCCAGCAGTCTCTTACCGGGCCATTATTTGGGCTACACCTTC.

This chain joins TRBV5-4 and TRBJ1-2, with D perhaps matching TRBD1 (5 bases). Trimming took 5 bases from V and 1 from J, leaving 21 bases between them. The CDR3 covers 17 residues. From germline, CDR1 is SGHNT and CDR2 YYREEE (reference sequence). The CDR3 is CASRPGGAGRINYGYTF. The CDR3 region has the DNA TGTGCCAGCAGACCAGGAGGTGCAGGGCGCATTAACTATGGCTACACCTTC. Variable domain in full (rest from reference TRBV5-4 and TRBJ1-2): ETGVTQSPTHLIKTRGQQVTLRCSSQSGHNTVSWYQQALGQGPQFIFQYYREEENGRGNFPPRFSGLQFPNYSSELNVNALELDDSALYLCASRPGGAGRINYGYTFGSGTRLTVV.

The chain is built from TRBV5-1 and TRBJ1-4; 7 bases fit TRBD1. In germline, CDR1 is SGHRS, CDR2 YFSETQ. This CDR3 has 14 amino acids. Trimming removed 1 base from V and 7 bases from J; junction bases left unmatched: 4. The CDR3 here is CASSLLPGGEKLFF. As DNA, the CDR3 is TGCGCCAGCAGCTTGCTGCCAGGGGGTGAAAAACTGTTTTTT.

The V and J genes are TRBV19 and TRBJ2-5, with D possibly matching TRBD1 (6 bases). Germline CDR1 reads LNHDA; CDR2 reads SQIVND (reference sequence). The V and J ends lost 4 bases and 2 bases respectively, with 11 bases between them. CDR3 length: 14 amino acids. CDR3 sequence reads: CASSSDRLQETQYF. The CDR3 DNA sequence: TGTGCCAGTAGTAGCGACAGGCTTCAAGAGACCCAGTACTTC.

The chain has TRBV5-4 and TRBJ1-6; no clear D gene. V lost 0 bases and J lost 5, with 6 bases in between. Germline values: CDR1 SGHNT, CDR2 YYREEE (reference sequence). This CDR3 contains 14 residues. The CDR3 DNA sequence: TGTGCCAGCAGCTTGGAATCACATAATTCACCCCTCCACTTT. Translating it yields CASSLESHNSPLHF. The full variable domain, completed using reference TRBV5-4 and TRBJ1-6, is ETGVTQSPTHLIKTRGQQVTLRCSSQSGHNTVSWYQQALGQGPQFIFQYYREEENGRGNFPPRFSGLQFPNYSSELNVNALELDDSALYLCASSLESHNSPLHFGNGTRLTVT.

The CDR3 is CASSSRGTGELFF. The CDR3 DNA sequence: TGCGCCAGCAGTTCCAGGGGTACCGGGGAGCTGTTTTTT. This chain uses TRBV4-1 with TRBJ2-2; a weak D match, TRBD1 (6 bases). V gave up 6 bases and J gave up 5 bases, with 10 bases separating them. This CDR3 contains 13 residues. Germline CDR1 is MGHRA and CDR2 is YSYEKL.

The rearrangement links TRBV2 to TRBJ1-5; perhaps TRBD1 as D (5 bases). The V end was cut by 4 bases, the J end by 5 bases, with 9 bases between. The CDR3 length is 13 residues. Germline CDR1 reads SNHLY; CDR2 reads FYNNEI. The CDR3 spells CASSGQTDQPQHF. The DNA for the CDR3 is TGTGCCAGCAGTGGACAGACTGATCAGCCCCAGCATTTT.

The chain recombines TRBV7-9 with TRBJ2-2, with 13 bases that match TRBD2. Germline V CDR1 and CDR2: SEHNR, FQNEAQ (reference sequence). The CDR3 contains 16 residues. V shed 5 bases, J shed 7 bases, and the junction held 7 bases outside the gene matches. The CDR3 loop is CASSATTSGGNGELFF. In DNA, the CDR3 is TGTGCCAGCAGCGCAACGACTAGCGGGGGGAACGGGGAGCTGTTTTTT.

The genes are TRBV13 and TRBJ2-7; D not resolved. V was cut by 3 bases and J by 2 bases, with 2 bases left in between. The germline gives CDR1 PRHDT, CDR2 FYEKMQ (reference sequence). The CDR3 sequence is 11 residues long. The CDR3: CASSFAYEQYF. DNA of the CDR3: TGTGCCAGCAGCTTCGCCTACGAGCAGTACTTC.

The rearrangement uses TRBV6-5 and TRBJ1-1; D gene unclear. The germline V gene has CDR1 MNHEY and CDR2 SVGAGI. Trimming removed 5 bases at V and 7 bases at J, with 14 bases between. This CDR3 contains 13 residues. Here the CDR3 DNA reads TGTGCCAGCAGTCACAGCGGTAGGATTGAAGCTTTCTTT. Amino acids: CASSHSGRIEAFF.

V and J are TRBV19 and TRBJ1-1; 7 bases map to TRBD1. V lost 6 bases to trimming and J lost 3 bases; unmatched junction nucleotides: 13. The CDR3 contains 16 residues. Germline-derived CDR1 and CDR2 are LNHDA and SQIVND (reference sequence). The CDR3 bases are TGTGCCAGTAGGCCAAGACAGGGAGGGATGGACACTGAAGCTTTCTTT. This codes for CASRPRQGGMDTEAFF.

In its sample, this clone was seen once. In DNA form, the CDR3 reads TGTGCCAGCAGTGAGGGCGGCACAGATACGCAGTATTTT. Translating gives CASSEGGTDTQYF. This chain uses TRBV6-4 with TRBJ2-3; D gene ambiguous. Germline V lookup: CDR1 MRHNA, CDR2 SNTAGT. Trimming cost V 3 bases and J 1 base, with 5 bases left between them. This CDR3 contains 13 residues.

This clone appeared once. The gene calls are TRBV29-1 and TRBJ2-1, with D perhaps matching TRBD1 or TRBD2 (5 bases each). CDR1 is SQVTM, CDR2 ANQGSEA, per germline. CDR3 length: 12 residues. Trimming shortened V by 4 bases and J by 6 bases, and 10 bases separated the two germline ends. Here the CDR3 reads CSVGVGGNEQFF. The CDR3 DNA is TGCAGCGTTGGGGTTGGGGGCAATGAGCAGTTCTTC.

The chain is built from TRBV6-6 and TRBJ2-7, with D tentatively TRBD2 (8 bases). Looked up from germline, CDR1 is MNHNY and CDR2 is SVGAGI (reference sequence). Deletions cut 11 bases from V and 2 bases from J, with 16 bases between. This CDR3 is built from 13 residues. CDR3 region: CAAGGQRPYEQYF. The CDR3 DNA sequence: TGTGCCGCGGGGGGACAGCGACCCTACGAGCAGTACTTC.

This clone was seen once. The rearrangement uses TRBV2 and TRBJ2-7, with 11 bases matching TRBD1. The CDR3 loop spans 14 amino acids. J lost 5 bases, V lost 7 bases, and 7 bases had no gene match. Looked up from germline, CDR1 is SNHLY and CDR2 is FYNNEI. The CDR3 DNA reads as TGTGCCAGCACCGACCGGACAGGGGGCGACGAGCAGTACTTC. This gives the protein CASTDRTGGDEQYF. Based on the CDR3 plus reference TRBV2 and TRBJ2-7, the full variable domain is EPEVTQTPSHQVTQMGQEVILRCVPISNHLYFYWYRQILGQKVEFLVSFYNNEISEKSEIFDDQFSVERPDGSNFTLKIRSTKLEDSAMYFCASTDRTGGDEQYFGPGTRLTVT.

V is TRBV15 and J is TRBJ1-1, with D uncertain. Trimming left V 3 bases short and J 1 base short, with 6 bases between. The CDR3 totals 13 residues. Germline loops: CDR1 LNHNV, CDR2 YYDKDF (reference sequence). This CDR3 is CATSSYKNTEAFF. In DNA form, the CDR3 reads TGTGCCACCAGCAGTTACAAGAACACTGAAGCTTTCTTT.

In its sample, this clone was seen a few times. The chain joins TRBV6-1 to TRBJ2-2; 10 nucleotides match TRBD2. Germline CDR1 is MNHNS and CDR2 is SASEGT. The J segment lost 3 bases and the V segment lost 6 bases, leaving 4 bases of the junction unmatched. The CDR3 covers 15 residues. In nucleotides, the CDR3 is TGTGCCAGCAGAGGACTAGCGGAGTACACCGGGGAGCTGTTTTTT. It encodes CASRGLAEYTGELFF.

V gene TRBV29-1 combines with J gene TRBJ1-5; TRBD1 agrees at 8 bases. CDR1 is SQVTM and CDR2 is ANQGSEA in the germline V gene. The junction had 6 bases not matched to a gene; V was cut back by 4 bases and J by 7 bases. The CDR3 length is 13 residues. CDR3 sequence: CSVGQGLEQPQHF. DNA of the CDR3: TGCAGCGTTGGACAGGGGTTGGAGCAGCCCCAGCATTTT. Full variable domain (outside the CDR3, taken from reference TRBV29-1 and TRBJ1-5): SAVISQKPSRDICQRGTSLTIQCQVDSQVTMMFWYRQQPGQSLTLIATANQGSEATYESGFVIDKFPISRPNLTFSTLTVSNMSPEDSSIYLCSVGQGLEQPQHFGDGTRLSIL.